In its sample, the clone carrying this T cell receptor (beta chain) was seen many times. The target antigen is unknown. Between the trimmed V and J ends, which lost 0 bases and 3 bases, there was a span of 12 bases. CDR1 is SGDLS and CDR2 is YYNGEE in the germline V gene. The CDR3 loop spans 15 amino acids. Profiling that covered TCR beta VDJ and CDR3 relied on genomic DNA as its template. TCRdb reprocessed the reads via MiXCR and lists one record per CDR3 protein. Of 150,000 to 200,000 distinct CDR3 sequences listed, 47% are singletons. The source of the sample is a study of CD8+CD57+ T cells in acquired aplastic anemia. Turning to the study itself: Quantities of DNA derived from sorted CD4+ and CD8+ cells averaged roughly 3 ug.

Sequenced patients had shown CD8+CD57+ cell expansion by flow cytometry. Everyone among the patients had severe acquired aplastic anemia. Whole-study results and caveats: Researchers report that fewer than 30 CD8+ CDR3 sequences appeared in both patients and controls. CD8+ Simpson's diversity showed no significant patient-control difference.

The sequenced sample consisted of sorted CD4+, CD8+, or CD8+CD57+ T cells (not recorded which) from PBMCs. The TCR was taken from a human donor with aplastic anemia. The V call is TRBV9, the J call TRBJ2-5; a weak D match, TRBD1 (6 bases). The CDR3: CASSVDGTQKETQYF. CDR3 coding DNA: TGTGCCAGCAGCGTAGACGGGACACAAAAAGAGACCCAGTACTTC.